This T cell receptor (beta chain) was recovered during a study of blood T cell repertoires in COVID-19. Study in general: The study drew acute and convalescent COVID-19 samples from the United States, Italy and Spain.

Generated by immunoSEQ multiplex PCR, the TCRdb table keeps only in-frame clones and is missing some. Of tens of thousands of clones listed, 91% are singletons. This CDR3 comprises 16 residues. Looked up from germline, CDR1 is MGHRA and CDR2 is YSYEKL. V was clipped by 1 base and J by 3 bases; unmatched bases: 4. Sequencing was performed on peripheral blood. The clonotype comes from a human donor in a cohort sampled during active COVID-19. The chain links TRBV4-1 to TRBJ2-1; TRBD2 agrees at 9 bases. In DNA form, the CDR3 reads TGCGCCAGCAGCCAAGTTCGACTAGCGGTCTACAATGAGCAGTTCTTC. This gives the protein CASSQVRLAVYNEQFF.